This TCR beta chain was recorded in a study of siplizumab effects on memory and regulatory T cells. Study results and caveats: Tregs that proliferated in siplizumab cultures did not have their suppressive function confirmed. An assignable naive or memory phenotype was lacking in roughly 75-95% of proliferating CD4+ or CD8+ clones. Siplizumab produced a significant drop in alloreactive sequences attributable to unstimulated CD4+ memory cells. Mean Treg-derived proportions of mappable alloreactive CD4+ clones were 68.8% for siplizumab and less than 35% for controls.

The germline gives CDR1 LGHNT, CDR2 FRNRAP. V lost 5 bases and J lost 4, with 9 bases in between. The CDR3 length is 13 residues. The data were produced by immunoSEQ multiplex PCR, yet TCRdb's version contains in-frame clones alone and is incomplete. The sample contains 95,000 to 100,000 clones, 85% to 95% of which appear only once. Of note for this clone: Its specificity is not known.

The chain recombines TRBV12-5 with TRBJ2-1, with D unclear. Sample: non-Treg CD4+ T cells sorted from blood. The sequence was collected from a human donor in good health. The CDR3 DNA reads TGTGCTAGTGGTCCAGGAGATTACAATGAGCAGTTCTTC. The encoded protein is CASGPGDYNEQFF.